The rows below give T cell receptor beta chains drawn from one sample of a study of T cell responses to AZD1222 COVID-19 vaccine. Here immunoSEQ multiplex PCR was the method, and the copy in TCRdb shows in-frame clones only, minus some. The repertoire holds approximately 150,000 clones, with over 75% as singletons. Material: peripheral blood, obtained 28 days after the second AZD1222 dose. These TCRs come from an adult who received the AZD1222 COVID-19 vaccine. Both conserved end residues are part of each CDR3. A D gene is named only where the DNA matches it firmly. A clone size is listed for some rows: how often the clone was seen (once, few, many), or a class if it is expanded.

>TRBD2|TRBJ2-7|.|TRBV27
TGTGCCAGCAGTTCCGTCCGGACTAGCGGGACCTACGAGCAGTACTTC
CASSSVRTSGTYEQYF
>.|TRBJ2-1|.|TRBV6-5
TGTGCCAGCAGTCCGGACCCCGTGGGCAATGAGCAGTTCTTC
CASSPDPVGNEQFF
>TRBD2|TRBJ2-1|.|TRBV11-3
TGTGCCAGCAGCCCCCCGGGGGGGGATGAGCAGTTCTTC
CASSPPGGDEQFF
>TRBD1|TRBJ1-1|.|TRBV2
TGTGCCAGCAGTCCACAGGGGGGGAACACTGAAGCTTTCTTT
CASSPQGGNTEAFF
>.|TRBJ2-7|.|TRBV7-9
TGTGCCAGCAGCCCTGGGGCCCTTTACGAGCAGTACTTC
CASSPGALYEQYF
>TRBD1|TRBJ1-2|.|TRBV4-1
TGCGCCAGCAGCCACCCCGATCTGGGACAGGGGGCGTATGGCTACACCTTC
CASSHPDLGQGAYGYTF
>TRBD2|TRBJ2-1|.|TRBV9
TGTGCCAGCAGCGTAGGGGCCGCCGGGACTAGCGGCGCAAATGAGCAGTTCTTC
CASSVGAAGTSGANEQFF
>.|TRBJ2-7|.|TRBV6-5
TGTGCCAGCAGTTACTCAGAGGGGCCCTTGGGCGAGCAGTACTTC
CASSYSEGPLGEQYF
>.|TRBJ1-5|.|TRBV2
TGTGCCAGCAGTGAAAGCAGGGGAGGACGTCAGCCCCAGCATTTT
CASSESRGGRQPQHF
>.|TRBJ1-1|.|TRBV6-4
TGTGCCAGCAAGATAACAGGGATGAACACTGAAGCTTTCTTT
CASKITGMNTEAFF
>TRBD1|TRBJ2-7|once|TRBV30
TGTGCCTGGAGGCCGGGACAGAGCTCCTACGAGCAGTACTTC
CAWRPGQSSYEQYF
>.|TRBJ2-7|.|TRBV7-8
TGTGCCAGCAGCTTTGGGGGTCGGGTATTCGAGCAGTACTTC
CASSFGGRVFEQYF
>.|TRBJ1-4|.|TRBV6-5
TGTGCCAGCAGTTACTCTCAGGGTGGGAATGAAAAACTGTTTTTT
CASSYSQGGNEKLFF
>TRBD2|TRBJ2-1|.|TRBV7-9
TGTGCCAGCAGCCCCCTCGGTGGAGAGCGGGAGGGCAATGAGCAGTTCTTC
CASSPLGGEREGNEQFF
>.|TRBJ1-6|.|TRBV12-3/TRBV12-4
TGTGCCAGCAGTTTAGGGGTCAGGTCACCCCTCCACTTT
CASSLGVRSPLHF
>TRBD1|TRBJ1-6|.|TRBV10-3
TGTGCCATCAGTGAAGTACTTGGGACAGGGGTCACTAATTCACCCCTCCACTTT
CAISEVLGTGVTNSPLHF
>TRBD2|TRBJ2-7|.|TRBV6-5
TGTGCCAGCAGTTTAGGACTAGCCTACGAGCAGTACTTC
CASSLGLAYEQYF
>.|TRBJ2-1|.|TRBV28
TGTGCCAGCAGTGCCTTCACCGGGACTTTCTACAATGAGCAGTTCTTC
CASSAFTGTFYNEQFF
>TRBD1|TRBJ2-5|.|TRBV2
TGTGCCAGTCAACAGGGGTGGGAAGAGACCCAGTACTTC
CASQQGWEETQYF
>.|TRBJ2-3|.|TRBV5-1
TGCGCCAGCAGATACCCCCAGGGATCCGAAGCTAGCACAGATACGCAGTATTTT
CASRYPQGSEASTDTQYF
>.|TRBJ2-7|.|TRBV4-2
TGTGCCAGCAGCCAAGCCTGGGACGTACACCCCTACGAGCAGTACTTC
CASSQAWDVHPYEQYF
>.|TRBJ1-1|.|TRBV30
TGTGCCTGGAGCCCCCCGCTCCTCCGGGTGGAAGCTTTCTTT
CAWSPPLLRVEAFF
>.|TRBJ1-1|.|TRBV7-2
TGTGCCAGCAGCTTAAGCAGTAGCACTGAAGCTTTCTTT
CASSLSSSTEAFF
>TRBD1|TRBJ1-1|.|TRBV15
TGTGCCACCAGCAGGGGCTACCCAACAGGGGAGGACACTGAAGCTTTCTTT
CATSRGYPTGEDTEAFF
>.|TRBJ1-1|.|TRBV6-5
TGTGCCAGCAGTAAAAACCGGGCTGGTGAAGCTTTCTTT
CASSKNRAGEAFF
>.|TRBJ2-7|.|TRBV27
TGTGCCAGCAACCCAAAGGGGCGAGGGAATCACTACGAGCAGTACTTC
CASNPKGRGNHYEQYF
>.|TRBJ2-1|.|TRBV5-1
TGCGCCAGCCGACCAGGCAGGGTGTCCTCTGGGAATGAGCAGTTCTTC
CASRPGRVSSGNEQFF
>TRBD1|TRBJ1-2|.|TRBV10-3
TGTGCCATCAGTGAGGGAGGGACAGGGGGCTCCGCGGCTCCTGGCTACACCTTC
CAISEGGTGGSAAPGYTF
>TRBD1|TRBJ2-5|.|TRBV5-6
TGTGCCAGCAGCTTGGGGGGACAGAAAGAGACCCAGTACTTC
CASSLGGQKETQYF
>.|TRBJ1-2|.|TRBV6-5
TGTGCCAGCAGTTCGTTTAGTATAGACTATGGCTACACCTTC
CASSSFSIDYGYTF
>TRBD2|TRBJ2-3|.|TRBV5-1
TGCGCCAGCAGCTTGAGCGGGAGCCCAGATACGCAGTATTTT
CASSLSGSPDTQYF
>TRBD1|TRBJ2-7|.|TRBV27
TGTGCCAGCAAAGTCCAAAGAGGGGGCCCTACCGGCGAGCAGTACTTC
CASKVQRGGPTGEQYF
>TRBD1|TRBJ2-7|.|TRBV27
TGTGCCAGCAGTACTGGGACAGGGAGTTCCTACGAGCAGTACTTC
CASSTGTGSSYEQYF
>TRBD2|TRBJ2-7|.|TRBV7-8
TGTGCCAGCAGCTTATTGGTTTTGGGGACTAGCGGGAGATCGTACGAGCAGTACTTC
CASSLLVLGTSGRSYEQYF
>TRBD2|TRBJ2-1|.|TRBV11-3
TGTGCCAGCAGCCCTTCTAGCGGGCTTTACAATGAGCAGTTCTTC
CASSPSSGLYNEQFF
>.|TRBJ1-4|.|TRBV30
TGTGCCTGGAGTGGGGGAACCGGAATGGAAAAACTGTTTTTT
CAWSGGTGMEKLFF
>.|TRBJ2-7|.|TRBV6-5
TGTGCCAGCAGCCCCCGGGGCAGGACTTACGAGCAGTACTTC
CASSPRGRTYEQYF
>.|TRBJ2-7|.|TRBV5-4
TGTGCCGGCAGCTCCGGTGCGGGCTACGAGCAGTACTTC
CAGSSGAGYEQYF
>.|TRBJ1-4|.|TRBV6-5
TGTGCCAGCAGTTTTGCACAGGGAACGATTAGAGAAAAACTGTTTTTT
CASSFAQGTIREKLFF
>TRBD2|TRBJ2-7|.|TRBV2
TGTGCCAGCACCGGACTAGCGGGAGGTGACGAGCAGTACTTC
CASTGLAGGDEQYF
>.|TRBJ2-3|.|TRBV3-1/TRBV3-2
TGTGCCAGCAGCCGGGACTCCGGGGTCACAGATACGCAGTATTTT
CASSRDSGVTDTQYF
>TRBD1|TRBJ1-4|.|TRBV5-1
TGCGCCAGCAGCTTGGCCCGGACAGGGACTAATGAAAAACTGTTTTTT
CASSLARTGTNEKLFF
>TRBD1|TRBJ2-7|.|TRBV19
TGTGCCAGTAGCAGGGGACAGGGGGAAAACGAGCAGTACTTC
CASSRGQGENEQYF
>.|TRBJ1-2|few|TRBV9
TGTGCCAGCAGCTTTTCGATGGACAGCACTATTTATGGCTACACCTTC
CASSFSMDSTIYGYTF
>.|TRBJ1-3|.|TRBV5-1
TGCGCCAGCAGCCCCCGGGACGGTGGAAACACCATATATTTT
CASSPRDGGNTIYF
>.|TRBJ1-2|once|TRBV5-4
TGTGCCAGCAGCTCGCCCGACTATGGCTACACCTTC
CASSSPDYGYTF
>.|TRBJ1-3|.|TRBV11-2
TGTGCCAGCACCCTAGGGCTCTTCGCTGGAAACACCATATATTTT
CASTLGLFAGNTIYF
>TRBD1|TRBJ1-1|.|TRBV11-1
TGTGCCAGCAGTCGACAGGGGAACACTGAAGCTTTCTTT
CASSRQGNTEAFF
>.|TRBJ2-1|.|TRBV15
TGTGCCACCAGCAGTGTAAACAGGGTGTATGAGCAGTTCTTC
CATSSVNRVYEQFF
>.|TRBJ1-5|.|TRBV29-1
TGCAGCGTTGGGGGGGGAGGGGATCAGCCCCAGCATTTT
CSVGGGGDQPQHF
>.|TRBJ2-3|.|TRBV15
TGTGCCACCAGCAGAGACATAAGGGGAGGCGGAGATACGCAGTATTTT
CATSRDIRGGGDTQYF
>.|TRBJ1-1|.|TRBV18
TGTGCCAGCTCACCACAGCAAATGAACACTGAAGCTTTCTTT
CASSPQQMNTEAFF
>.|TRBJ1-5|.|TRBV6-5
TGTGCCAGCATAAAACAGGGTGGGAGCAATCAGCCCCAGCATTTT
CASIKQGGSNQPQHF
>TRBD2|TRBJ2-1|.|TRBV3-1/TRBV3-2
TGTGCCAGCAGCCAAGAGGGGACTAGCGGGAGTATTCGAGAGCAGTTCTTC
CASSQEGTSGSIREQFF
>.|TRBJ1-5|.|TRBV19
TGTGCCAGTAGTATTGGCCCCCGGGATTTTAGCAATCAGCCCCAGCATTTT
CASSIGPRDFSNQPQHF
>TRBD2|TRBJ2-1|.|TRBV29-1
TGCAGCGGCGCCCGTGGCGGGAGCCAAGAGCAGTTCTTC
CSGARGGSQEQFF
>.|TRBJ2-4|.|TRBV29-1
TGCAGCTGCTCGAGGGGGAACATTCAGTACTTC
CSCSRGNIQYF
>TRBD2|TRBJ2-1|.|TRBV11-2
TGTGCCAGCAGCCCGCCGGGACTAGCTGGAGATGAGCAGTTCTTC
CASSPPGLAGDEQFF
>.|TRBJ1-1|.|TRBV6-5
TGTGCCAGCAGGGCGACGGGGATGAACACTGAAGCTTTCTTT
CASRATGMNTEAFF
>.|TRBJ1-1|.|TRBV12-3/TRBV12-4
TGTGCCAGCAGCTTGCGTGGCGCAGCTTTCTTT
CASSLRGAAFF